This TCR beta chain comes out of a study of prognosis after radiotherapy for stage I lung cancer. Across the whole study: Nobody among the patients got concurrent therapy with stereotactic body radiotherapy.

From genomic DNA, TCR beta CDR3 was amplified by two-round multiplex PCR. First-round PCR, the initial amplification, used primers specific to each TRBV and TRBJ gene. TCRdb reprocessed the multiplex PCR reads with MiXCR, giving one entry per CDR3 protein. This table has some 60,000 distinct CDR3 sequences, more than 20% appearing once. The CDR3 is 16 residues long. The trim removed 1 base at V and 5 bases at J, leaving 7 bases unmatched. Germline lookup yields CDR1 SGHNT and CDR2 YYREEE (reference sequence). Study-wide findings and caveats: Post-treatment Shannon entropy following stereotactic body radiation therapy was lower among patients who developed distant metastases. Stereotactic body radiation therapy was followed by a fall in unique TCR clone counts, with a median of around 10,000 versus 6,900.

About this clonotype itself: What it recognizes is unknown.

Sample collection consisted of 5.5 to 6 milliliters of peripheral blood drawn at each of two time points. The sequence was collected from a donor aged 50 or older with non-small cell lung cancer. Sequencing was performed on PBMCs, taken before or after stereotactic body radiation therapy (not recorded which). This chain uses TRBV5-4 with TRBJ2-1, with 9 bases aligning to TRBD2. CDR3: CASSLPSGAENNEQFF. DNA for the CDR3: TGTGCCAGCAGCTTGCCTAGCGGGGCCGAAAACAATGAGCAGTTCTTC.